This passage covers 17 T cell receptor beta chains from one sample sequenced in a study of control samples from healthy donors and cancer patients. Clones were sequenced by immunoSEQ multiplex PCR, and TCRdb holds only the in-frame ones, with some missing. The data hold 100,000 to 150,000 clones, with 75% to 95% observed a single time. Sequencing was performed on blood. These receptors were obtained from a man between 18 and 29 years old in good health.

The gene calls are TRBV3-1 (or the pseudogene TRBV3-2) and TRBJ2-5; TRBD2 aligns across 10 bases. After removal of 7 bases from V and 4 bases from J, the junction contained 3 bases not matched to a gene. This CDR3 spans 13 amino acids. In germline, CDR1 is LGHDT, CDR2 YNNKEL (reference sequence). DNA for the CDR3: TGTGCCAGCATTGCTAGCGGGGGAGAGACCCAGTACTTC. This codes for CASIASGGETQYF.

The V and J genes are TRBV12-5 and TRBJ1-1, with a possible D match to TRBD1 (5 bases). The CDR3 sequence is 15 residues long. Germline CDR1 LGHNT, CDR2 FRNRAP. V was pared by 7 bases and J by 0 bases, with 15 bases between. The CDR3 bases are TGTGCTAGTGTAAGAGGGGAGACAGTGAACACTGAAGCTTTCTTT. Translation gives CASVRGETVNTEAFF.

The V and J genes are TRBV19 and TRBJ2-2; a weak D match, TRBD2 (6 bases). V was cut by 0 bases and J by 4 bases, with 21 bases left in between. This CDR3 has 19 residues. Germline lookup yields CDR1 LNHDA and CDR2 SQIVND (reference sequence). CDR3 sequence (DNA): TGTGCCAGTAGTATAGAAAGTAGGTACGAGGGAGGCGGCACCGGGGAGCTGTTTTTT. Its translation: CASSIESRYEGGGTGELFF.

The rearrangement uses TRBV11-2 and TRBJ1-3; D may be TRBD1 (5 bases). This CDR3 comprises 16 residues. Germline V gives CDR1 SGHAT, CDR2 FQNNGV. The ends were cut back, 0 bases at V and 4 bases at J, with 13 bases in the middle. CDR3 residues: CASSLDSPGTGNTIYF. The CDR3 DNA follows: TGTGCCAGCAGCTTAGATTCTCCAGGGACCGGAAACACCATATATTTT.

This chain uses TRBV18 with TRBJ2-1; unclear D gene. Between the trimmed V and J ends, which lost 2 bases and 5 bases, there was a span of 10 bases. The germline V gene encodes CDR1 KGHSH and CDR2 LQKENI. The CDR3 covers 14 residues. CDR3 sequence (DNA): TGTGCCAGCTCACCAGCCCCAGCCGACAATGAGCAGTTCTTC. Its translation: CASSPAPADNEQFF. The full variable domain, rest sourced from reference TRBV18 and TRBJ2-1, is NAGVMQNPRHLVRRRGQEARLRCSPMKGHSHVYWYRQLPEEGLKFMVYLQKENIIDESGMPKERFSAEFPKEGPSILRIQQVVRGDSAAYFCASSPAPADNEQFFGPGTRLTVL.

The CDR3 reads CASSLLEGLGYGYTF. The DNA of the CDR3 is TGTGCCAGCAGCTTATTGGAGGGACTGGGCTATGGCTACACCTTC. This chain uses TRBV7-2 with TRBJ1-2; perhaps TRBD1 as D (5 bases). Germline lookup yields CDR1 SGHTA and CDR2 FQGNSA. The CDR3 runs 15 residues. Trimming cost V 2 bases and J 4 bases, with 14 bases left between them.

The chain is built from TRBV30 and TRBJ2-1, with 8 bases that match TRBD2. This CDR3 is built from 13 residues. The ends lost 0 bases at V and 6 bases at J; junction bases unmatched: 1. Germline V gene lookup returns CDR1 GTSNPN and CDR2 SVGIG (reference sequence). The CDR3 loop is CAWSVTSGNEQFF. CDR3 DNA: TGTGCCTGGAGTGTAACTAGCGGCAATGAGCAGTTCTTC.

The genes are TRBV29-1 and TRBJ2-2; 10 nucleotides align to TRBD1. The V segment lost 8 bases and the J segment 5 bases; nucleotides outside the gene matches: 8. Germline V gene sequence: CDR1 SQVTM, CDR2 ANQGSEA. The CDR3 runs 14 residues. This chain's CDR3 is CSSKTGGETGELFF. The CDR3 DNA sequence: TGCAGCTCGAAGACAGGGGGCGAAACCGGGGAGCTGTTTTTT.

The genes are TRBV9 and TRBJ2-3; 13 bases align to TRBD2. Germline V gene data show CDR1 as SGDLS and CDR2 as YYNGEE. V gave up 0 bases and J gave up 6 bases; unmatched junction bases: 4. This CDR3 has 16 residues. Here the CDR3 reads CASSVELAGGQDTQYF. CDR3 sequence (DNA): TGTGCCAGCAGCGTAGAACTAGCGGGGGGGCAGGATACGCAGTATTTT. The full variable domain, rest sourced from reference TRBV9 and TRBJ2-3, is DSGVTQTPKHLITATGQRVTLRCSPRSGDLSVYWYQQSLDQGLQFLIQYYNGEERAKGNILERFSAQQFPDLHSELNLSSLELGDSALYFCASSVELAGGQDTQYFGPGTRLTVL.

The chain recombines TRBV28 with TRBJ2-7; D possibly corresponds to TRBD1 (5 bases). CDR1 and CDR2 (germline): MDHEN, SYDVKM. V lost 3 bases to trimming and J lost 3 bases, with 9 bases between them. This CDR3 is built from 13 residues. As DNA, the CDR3 is TGTGCCAGCAGTTTCGGCAGGGTCTACGAGCAGTACTTC. Translating it yields CASSFGRVYEQYF.

The gene calls are TRBV12-2 and TRBJ2-1; the table names TRBD1, a call not compared with the DNA. TRBV12-2 is a recognized pseudogene. The CDR3 totals 12 residues. The CDR3 DNA reads as TGTGCAAGTCCCGGGACATACAATGAGCAGTTCTTC. Protein sequence: CASPGTYNEQFF.

V gene TRBV4-3 combines with J gene TRBJ2-5; D possibly corresponds to TRBD2 (5 bases). Germline V gene lookup returns CDR1 LGHNA and CDR2 YSLEER. V lost 4 bases, J lost 6 bases, and 21 bases lay in between. The CDR3 extends over 16 amino acids. CDR3 nucleotide sequence: TGCGCCAGCAGCCTAAGTGCACTACTAGGAGGCAAGACCCAGTACTTC. Encoded protein: CASSLSALLGGKTQYF.

This sequence joins TRBV6-2 or TRBV6-3 and TRBJ1-1, with TRBD1 identical over 9 bases. The V segment lost 0 bases and the J segment 5 bases; nucleotides outside the gene matches: 1. Germline V gives CDR1 MNHEY, CDR2 SVGEGT. The CDR3 sequence is 14 residues long. The CDR3 DNA reads TGTGCCAGCAGTTACTCGACAGGGGGAACTGAAGCTTTCTTT. Translation gives CASSYSTGGTEAFF.

This clone was counted once. The J gene is TRBJ2-7, the V gene TRBV12-3 or TRBV12-4; D is uncertain. CDR3 length equals 13 residues. V lost 3 bases and J lost 3, with 9 bases in between. CDR3 loop: CASSFSQRYEQYF. CDR3 DNA sequence: TGTGCCAGCAGTTTTTCGCAGCGCTACGAGCAGTACTTC.

This sequence joins TRBV19 and TRBJ2-5, with 11 bases identical to TRBD1. This CDR3 has 16 amino acids. Germline CDR1 reads LNHDA; CDR2 reads SQIVND (reference sequence). The V gene end was trimmed by 2 bases and the J gene end by 5 bases; junction bases not matched to a gene: 7. The CDR3 nucleotides read TGTGCCAGTAGTATAAGCGGACAGGGGGCGCATGAGACCCAGTACTTC. Its protein is CASSISGQGAHETQYF.

The chain uses TRBV30 and TRBJ2-1, with 7 bases aligning to TRBD2. Germline assignment: CDR1 GTSNPN and CDR2 SVGIG (reference sequence). With 4 bases clipped from V and 2 bases from J, the junction kept 5 bases outside the gene matches. CDR3 size: 14 residues. CDR3 amino acids: CAWTPSGTYNEQFF. Here the CDR3 DNA reads TGTGCCTGGACTCCTAGCGGTACCTACAATGAGCAGTTCTTC. The full variable domain, rest sourced from reference TRBV30 and TRBJ2-1, is SQTIHQWPATLVQPVGSPLSLECTVEGTSNPNLYWYRQAAGRGLQLLFYSVGIGQISSEVPQNLSASRPQDRQFILSSKKLLLSDSGFYLCAWTPSGTYNEQFFGPGTRLTVL.

V is TRBV28 and J is TRBJ1-2; D is undetermined. The CDR3 sequence is 13 residues long. The V end lost 4 bases, the J end lost 4 bases, and 10 bases lay between the germline ends. Germline loops: CDR1 MDHEN, CDR2 SYDVKM. The CDR3 is CASSSPSGYGYTF. As DNA, the CDR3 is TGTGCCAGCAGTTCCCCGTCGGGCTATGGCTACACCTTC.